This T cell receptor (beta chain) was sequenced in a study of blood T cell repertoires in COVID-19 (dated by TCRdb to about 2020). For the wider study: Samples covering the acute and convalescent phases of COVID-19 were provided by collaborators in the United States, Italy and Spain. The prospective study material was composed of cDNA or gDNA derived from T cells, B-cell-depleted T cells, or PBMCs. Deeply sampled blood TCRbeta repertoires from subjects exposed to, actively infected with, or recovered from COVID-19 were included in the dataset. A freely available public database, intended as a resource for researchers studying the immune response to SARS-CoV-2, is where the repertoires were released. Samples came from the ongoing ImmuneRACE study (first 160 participants) plus 1,254 subjects from 6 global collaborators. Nearly every sample came with metadata listing a de-identified subject ID, COVID-19 status, age in years and sex. HLA class I and class II types, where available, came from metadata supplied by the sample provider rather than from assay-based typing.

In regard to this clone: Its cognate antigen has yet to be identified. Nothing much larger sits one base from this clone, and base qualities are not available.

The germline V gene supplies CDR1 KGHSH and CDR2 LQKENI. The cysteine opens and the phenylalanine closes a CDR3 of 12 amino acids. The read is trimmed to its CDR3 DNA, 36 bases read in frame from base 1. The V end loses 3 bases and the J end loses 4 bases, and a stretch of 3 bases separates them. The investigation overall reported the following: The amount of clinical and demographic metadata varied by source and participant and was provided uncurated.

TCRbeta CDR3 regions were amplified from genomic DNA by means of the immunoSEQ Assay, a bias-controlled multiplex PCR. The authors' analysis ran thus. The number of nucleated cells in each sample was estimated by amplification of reference gene primers within the assay. Sequence reads were collapsed and filtered to measure the absolute abundance of every unique TCRbeta CDR3 rearrangement. For each sample, productive Simpson clonality was calculated by taking the square root of Simpson's diversity index across productive rearrangements. TCRdb took this table from immuneACCESS and kept in-frame rearrangements with V and J called. Such tables lack part of the clones; where checked against another copy, unresolved V genes explain under half of the gap, and the rest is unexplained. V and J calls and clone size are copied from that table; D and trimming were computed from the DNA. The sample contains some 140,000 clones, about 76% of them found a single time. The biggest ten clones account for under 15% of the sample.

The collaborating institutions used their own protocols to collect whole blood in K2EDTA tubes. For TCRbeta analysis, collaborators shipped samples as frozen whole blood, isolated PBMCs, or DNA extracted from either of those sample types. The chain employs TRBV18 and TRBJ2-2; no D segment can be confidently identified. The sequenced sample was peripheral blood. This clonotype was obtained from a man aged 80 or over with acute or convalescent COVID-19. At the DNA level, the sequence is TGTGCCAGCTCACCCGGCACCGGGGAGCTGTTTTTT. Its protein is CASSPGTGELFF. Supplemented by the reference TRBV18 and TRBJ2-2 proteins around the CDR3, the complete variable domain is NAGVMQNPRHLVRRRGQEARLRCSPMKGHSHVYWYRQLPEEGLKFMVYLQKENIIDESGMPKERFSAEFPKEGPSILRIQQVVRGDSAAYFCASSPGTGELFFGEGSRLTVL.